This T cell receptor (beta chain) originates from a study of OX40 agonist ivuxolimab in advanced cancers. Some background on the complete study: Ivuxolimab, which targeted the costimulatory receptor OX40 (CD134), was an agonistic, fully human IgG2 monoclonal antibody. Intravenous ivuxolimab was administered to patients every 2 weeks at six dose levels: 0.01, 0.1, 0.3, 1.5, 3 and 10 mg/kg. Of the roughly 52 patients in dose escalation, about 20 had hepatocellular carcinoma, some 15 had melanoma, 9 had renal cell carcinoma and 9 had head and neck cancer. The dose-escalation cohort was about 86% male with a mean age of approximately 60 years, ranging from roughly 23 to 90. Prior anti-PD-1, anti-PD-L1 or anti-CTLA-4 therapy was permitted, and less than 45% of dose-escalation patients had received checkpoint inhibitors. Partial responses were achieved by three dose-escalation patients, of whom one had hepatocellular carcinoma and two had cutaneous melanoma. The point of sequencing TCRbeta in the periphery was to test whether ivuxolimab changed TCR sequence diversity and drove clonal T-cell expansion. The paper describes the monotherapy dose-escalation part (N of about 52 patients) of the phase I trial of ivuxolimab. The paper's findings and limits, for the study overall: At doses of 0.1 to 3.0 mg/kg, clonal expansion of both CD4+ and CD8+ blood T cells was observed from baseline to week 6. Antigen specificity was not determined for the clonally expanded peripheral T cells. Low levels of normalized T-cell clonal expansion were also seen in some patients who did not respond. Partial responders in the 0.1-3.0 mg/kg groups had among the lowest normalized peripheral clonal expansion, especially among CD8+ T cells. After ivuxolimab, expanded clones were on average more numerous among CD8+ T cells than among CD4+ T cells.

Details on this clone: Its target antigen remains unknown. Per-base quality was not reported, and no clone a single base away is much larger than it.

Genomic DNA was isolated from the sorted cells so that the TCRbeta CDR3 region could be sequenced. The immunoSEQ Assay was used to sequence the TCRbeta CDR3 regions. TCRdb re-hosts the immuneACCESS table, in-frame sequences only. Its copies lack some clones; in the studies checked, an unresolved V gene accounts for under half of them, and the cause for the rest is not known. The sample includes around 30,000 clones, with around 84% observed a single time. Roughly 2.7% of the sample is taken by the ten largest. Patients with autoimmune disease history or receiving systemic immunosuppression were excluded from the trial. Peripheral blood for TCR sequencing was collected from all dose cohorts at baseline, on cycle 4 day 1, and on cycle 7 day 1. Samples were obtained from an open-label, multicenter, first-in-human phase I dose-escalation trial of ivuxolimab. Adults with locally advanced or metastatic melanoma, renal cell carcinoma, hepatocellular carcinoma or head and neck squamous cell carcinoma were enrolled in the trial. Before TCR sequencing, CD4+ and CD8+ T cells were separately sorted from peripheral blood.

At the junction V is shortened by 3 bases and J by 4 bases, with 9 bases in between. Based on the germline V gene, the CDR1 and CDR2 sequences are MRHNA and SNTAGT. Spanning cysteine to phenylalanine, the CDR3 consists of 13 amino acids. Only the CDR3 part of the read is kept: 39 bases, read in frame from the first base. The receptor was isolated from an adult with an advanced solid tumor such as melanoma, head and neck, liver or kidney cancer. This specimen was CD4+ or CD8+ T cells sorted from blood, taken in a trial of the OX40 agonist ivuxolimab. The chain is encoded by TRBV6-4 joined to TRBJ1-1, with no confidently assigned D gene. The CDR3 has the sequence CASSDWGSTEAFF. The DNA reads TGTGCCAGCAGTGATTGGGGAAGCACTGAAGCTTTCTTT.